This T cell receptor (beta chain) was recorded in a study of beta chain features in type 1 diabetes. Only a few counts were recorded for this clone. The antigen is not known. Germline V CDR1 and CDR2: LGHNA, YSLEER. V was cut by 4 bases and J by 4 bases, with 18 bases left in between. This CDR3 has 16 amino acids. As every portion of the isolated RNA was reverse transcribed, the sequencing read expressed TCRB transcripts. TCRdb's copy holds only in-frame clones and misses some; the assay was immunoSEQ multiplex PCR. The repertoire consists of 620,000 or so clones, with 15% to 17% occurring once and the leading ten covering 0.07% to 0.095%. Study conclusions and caveats: Insertion counts at VDJ junctions were lower in type 1 diabetes patients, who also showed more deletions there. All four CD4+ subsets of Type 1 diabetes patients contained TCRB CDR3s that were moderately but significantly shorter.

The V gene is TRBV4-3, the J gene TRBJ2-3; tentative D call: TRBD1 (6 bases). Sequenced: naive CD4+ T cells from blood. The clonotype originates from a man between 18 and 35 years old in good health. CDR3 sequence (DNA): TGCGCCAGCAGCCCGCGATGGGGCCAGGGGCCAGATACGCAGTATTTT. This sequence encodes CASSPRWGQGPDTQYF.